Listed below are T cell receptor beta chains from one sample, sequenced in a study of T cell responses to AZD1222 COVID-19 vaccine. Profiled with immunoSEQ multiplex PCR; TCRdb holds only in-frame clones, not every one. The sample includes 70,000 to 85,000 clones, 70% to 85% of them seen just once. Material: peripheral blood, obtained on day 0 of AZD1222 vaccination. The receptors come from an adult in good health. Both conserved end residues are part of each CDR3.

V gene	J gene	CDR3 protein
TRBV5-4	TRBJ1-1	CASSLDQNTEAFF
TRBV4-2	TRBJ2-3	CASSVRDTQGDTQYF
TRBV12-5	TRBJ2-4	CASGRDTAKNIQYF
TRBV29-1	TRBJ2-1	CSVEGGAGVSYNEQFF
TRBV13	TRBJ2-1	CASSLGQGGEQFF
TRBV4-3	TRBJ1-5	CASSQGVSGREDQPQHF
TRBV6-5	TRBJ1-5	CASSTDRSSYQPQHF
TRBV7-2	TRBJ2-3	CASSLDIGTDTQYF
TRBV7-6	TRBJ1-1	CASSNAADPMIDTEAFF
TRBV2	TRBJ1-2	CASSEAHGANYGYTF
TRBV6-2/TRBV6-3	TRBJ2-3	CASSWDRATDTQYF
TRBV7-2	TRBJ2-3	CASSLLGGWDTQYF
TRBV5-4	TRBJ1-2	CASSGGTGGYGYTF
TRBV7-9	TRBJ1-6	CASSPQALRGSPLHF
TRBV19	TRBJ2-1	CASMRQGVNNEQFF
TRBV19	TRBJ2-7	CASSTPGLAGEQYF
TRBV5-8	TRBJ1-2	CASSTQTAAYYGYTF
TRBV4-3	TRBJ1-2	CASSQERFVNYGYTF
TRBV9	TRBJ2-7	CASSAGPDASYEQYF
TRBV4-3	TRBJ2-3	CASSQDLPPPDTQYF